This TCR beta chain is drawn from a study of T cell responses to AZD1222 COVID-19 vaccine. Overall study context: Second doses at about 4 or about 12 weeks were pooled.

Notes on this clone: The antigen remains unidentified.

Study-level results: Variant regions that are unmutated are reportedly the target of nearly half of spike-specific TCRs. A mostly white British donor set with more females was recruited, and clonal diversity was possibly underestimated.

TCRdb's table, derived via immunoSEQ multiplex PCR, lists solely in-frame clones and lacks some. This sample has some 120,000 clones, with 93% found just once. The CDR3 length is 15 residues. The V end was cut by 5 bases, the J end by 2 bases, with 14 bases between. Germline V gives CDR1 SGDLS, CDR2 YYNGEE. J is TRBJ2-1 and V is TRBV9, with D perhaps TRBD1 or TRBD2 (5 bases each). This sequence was found in an adult in good health. The material sequenced was peripheral blood, taken on day 0 of AZD1222 vaccination. The CDR3, as DNA: TGTGCCAGCAGGTCCGGGACGGAAACCTACAATGAGCAGTTCTTC. Its protein product is CASRSGTETYNEQFF.